These T cell receptor beta chains were read from a single sample in a study of blood T cells in healthy people across ages. TCRdb itself ran the 5' RACE reads through MiXCR, one entry per CDR3 protein. This table holds hundreds of thousands of distinct CDR3 sequences, around 36% found once. Sequenced sample: blood. The receptors come from a man in his late teens or twenties in good health. The conserved cysteine and the conserved F or W are not part of the CDR3 here.

>TRBJ1-6|TRBV10-3
AISRSERRGSPLH
>TRBJ2-3|TRBV7-2
ASSRQGQSNTQY
>TRBJ2-7|TRBV9
ASSVGSGGAAYEQY
>TRBJ2-1|TRBV15
ATSRILENEQF
>-|TRBV20-1
SAQEGGSYNEQY
>TRBJ2-2|TRBV20-1
SASVGTGNTGELF
>-|TRBV7-2
ASSLVGTPGETQY
>TRBJ2-3|TRBV12-3/TRBV12-4
ASSQGGPQY
>TRBJ2-1|TRBV20-1
SATSGLAVNNEQF
>TRBJ2-6|TRBV29-1
SVASGGRQGPYSGANVLT
>TRBJ1-2|TRBV15
ATSLGEGAYGYT
>TRBJ2-5|TRBV6-6
ASSYRDRVPREQY
>TRBJ1-2|TRBV27
ASSPTGFVYGYT
>TRBJ2-3|TRBV5-6
ASSVEGGPSTDTQY
>TRBJ2-7|TRBV4-3
ASSPYGY
>-|TRBV6-6
ASNMQAYNEQY
>TRBJ1-2|TRBV10-3
AISESIGQGDYGYT
>TRBJ2-1|TRBV7-7
ASSLTYRGDNEQF
>TRBJ1-5|TRBV5-6
ASSSGSLLNQPQH
>TRBJ1-5|TRBV6-5
ASQGGVNQPQH
>TRBJ2-7|TRBV7-2
ASAGQEGYEQY
>TRBJ1-2|TRBV29-1
SVEDPSRSDYT
>TRBJ1-1|TRBV12-3/TRBV12-4
ASAPGGWATEAF
>TRBJ1-2|TRBV27
ASSLWGAIDDGYT
>TRBJ1-1|TRBV6-6
ASATQGGQMNTEAF
>TRBJ2-5|TRBV12-3/TRBV12-4
ASSLSGLAGEETQY
>TRBJ1-1|TRBV9
ASSPEGAGNTEAF